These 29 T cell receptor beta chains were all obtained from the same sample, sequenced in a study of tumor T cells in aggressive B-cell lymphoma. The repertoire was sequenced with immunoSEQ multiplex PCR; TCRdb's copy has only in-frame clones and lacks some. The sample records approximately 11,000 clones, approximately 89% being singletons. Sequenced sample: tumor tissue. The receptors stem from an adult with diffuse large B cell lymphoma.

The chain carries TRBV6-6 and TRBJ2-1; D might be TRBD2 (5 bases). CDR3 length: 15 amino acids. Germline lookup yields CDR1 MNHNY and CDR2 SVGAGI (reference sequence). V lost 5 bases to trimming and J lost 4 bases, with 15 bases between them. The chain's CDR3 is CASSGPTRVYNEQFF. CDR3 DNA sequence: TGTGCCAGCAGTGGCCCAACGCGGGTGTACAATGAGCAGTTCTTC.

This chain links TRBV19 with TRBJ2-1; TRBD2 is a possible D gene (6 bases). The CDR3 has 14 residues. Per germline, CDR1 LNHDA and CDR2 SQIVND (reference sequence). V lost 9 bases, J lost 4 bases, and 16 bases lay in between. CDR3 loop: CASLGGDRYNEQFF. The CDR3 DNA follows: TGTGCCAGCCTCGGAGGGGATCGTTACAATGAGCAGTTCTTC.

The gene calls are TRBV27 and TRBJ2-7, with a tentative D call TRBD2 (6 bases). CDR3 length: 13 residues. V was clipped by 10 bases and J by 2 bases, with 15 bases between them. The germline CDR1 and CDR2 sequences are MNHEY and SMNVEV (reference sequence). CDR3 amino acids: CATATRPTYEQYF. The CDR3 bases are TGTGCCACCGCGACTAGACCTACCTACGAGCAGTACTTC.

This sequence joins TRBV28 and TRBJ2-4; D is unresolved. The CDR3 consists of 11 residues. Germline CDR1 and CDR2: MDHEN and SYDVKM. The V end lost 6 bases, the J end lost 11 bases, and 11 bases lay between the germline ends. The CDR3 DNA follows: TGTGCCAGCAGGTCGGCTCAGGTTCAGTACTTC. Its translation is CASRSAQVQYF.

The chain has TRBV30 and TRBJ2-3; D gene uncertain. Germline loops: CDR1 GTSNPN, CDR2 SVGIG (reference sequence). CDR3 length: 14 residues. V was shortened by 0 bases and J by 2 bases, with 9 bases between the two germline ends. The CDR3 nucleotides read TGTGCCTGGAGTGTCAGGCTTAACACAGATACGCAGTATTTT. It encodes CAWSVRLNTDTQYF.

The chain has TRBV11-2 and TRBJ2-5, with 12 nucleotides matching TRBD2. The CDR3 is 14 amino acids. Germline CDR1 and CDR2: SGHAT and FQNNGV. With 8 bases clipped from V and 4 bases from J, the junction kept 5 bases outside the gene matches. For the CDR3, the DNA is TGTGCCAGCGGAGGACTAGCGGGAAGAGAGACCCAGTACTTC. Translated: CASGGLAGRETQYF.

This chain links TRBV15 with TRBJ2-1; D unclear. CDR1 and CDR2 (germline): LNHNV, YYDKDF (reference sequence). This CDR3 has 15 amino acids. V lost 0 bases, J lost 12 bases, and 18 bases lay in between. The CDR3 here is CATSRDRSYVERQFF. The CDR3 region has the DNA TGTGCCACCAGCAGAGATAGATCATATGTCGAGAGGCAGTTCTTC.

The CDR3 nucleotides read TGTGCCAGCAGTTCCACAGGGGGGGTAAAGCCCCAGCATTTT. Protein: CASSSTGGVKPQHF. The gene calls are TRBV28 and TRBJ1-5, with 8 bases identical to TRBD1. Per the germline V gene, CDR1 is MDHEN and CDR2 is SYDVKM. The CDR3 has 14 amino acids. V lost 4 bases, J lost 8 bases, and 7 bases stayed unmatched.

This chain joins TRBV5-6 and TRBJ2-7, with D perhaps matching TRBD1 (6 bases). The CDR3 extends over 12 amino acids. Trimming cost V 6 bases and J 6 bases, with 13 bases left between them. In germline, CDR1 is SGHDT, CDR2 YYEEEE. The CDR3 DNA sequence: TGTGCCAGCAAAAGTGGGGGCGGCGAGCAGTACTTC. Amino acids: CASKSGGGEQYF. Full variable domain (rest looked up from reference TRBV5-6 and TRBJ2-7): DAGVTQSPTHLIKTRGQQVTLRCSPKSGHDTVSWYQQALGQGPQFIFQYYEEEERQRGNFPDRFSGHQFPNYSSELNVNALLLGDSALYLCASKSGGGEQYFGPGTRLTVT.

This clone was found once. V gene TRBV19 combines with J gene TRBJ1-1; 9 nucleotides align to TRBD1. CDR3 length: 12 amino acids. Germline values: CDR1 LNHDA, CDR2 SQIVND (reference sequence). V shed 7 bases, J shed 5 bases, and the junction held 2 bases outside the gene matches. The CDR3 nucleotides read TGTGCCAGTAACAGGGGGCGTACTGAAGCTTTCTTT. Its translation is CASNRGRTEAFF.

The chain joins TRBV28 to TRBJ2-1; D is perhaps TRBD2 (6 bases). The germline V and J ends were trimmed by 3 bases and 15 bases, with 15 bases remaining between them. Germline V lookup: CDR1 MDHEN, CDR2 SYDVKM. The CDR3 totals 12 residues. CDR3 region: CASSFRGGLRFF. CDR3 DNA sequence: TGTGCCAGCAGTTTTCGGGGAGGTCTTCGGTTCTTC.

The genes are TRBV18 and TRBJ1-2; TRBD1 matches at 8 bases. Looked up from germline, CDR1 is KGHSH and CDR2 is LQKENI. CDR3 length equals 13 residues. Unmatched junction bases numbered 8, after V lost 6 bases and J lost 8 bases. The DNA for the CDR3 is TGTGCCAGCTCGACAGGACAGGGCAGAGGCTACACCTTC. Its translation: CASSTGQGRGYTF.

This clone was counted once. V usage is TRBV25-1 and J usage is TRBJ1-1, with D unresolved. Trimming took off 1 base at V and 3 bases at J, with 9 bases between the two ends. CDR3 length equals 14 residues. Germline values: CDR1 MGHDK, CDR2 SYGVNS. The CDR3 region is CASSELGHDTEAFF. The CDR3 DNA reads TGTGCCAGCAGTGAATTGGGCCACGACACTGAAGCTTTCTTT.

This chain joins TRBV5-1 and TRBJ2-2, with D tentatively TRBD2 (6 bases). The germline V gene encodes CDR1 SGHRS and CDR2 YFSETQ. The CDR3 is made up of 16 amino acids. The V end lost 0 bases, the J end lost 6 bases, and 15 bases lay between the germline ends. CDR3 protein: CASSLGVTGVAGELFF. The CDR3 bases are TGCGCCAGCAGCTTGGGGGTGACGGGAGTTGCCGGGGAGCTGTTTTTT.

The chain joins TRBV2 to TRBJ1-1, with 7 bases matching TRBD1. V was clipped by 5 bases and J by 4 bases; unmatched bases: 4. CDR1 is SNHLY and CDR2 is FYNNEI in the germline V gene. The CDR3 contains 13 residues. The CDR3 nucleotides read TGTGCCAGCAGTACAGGGGTTGTCACTGAAGCTTTCTTT. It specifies CASSTGVVTEAFF.

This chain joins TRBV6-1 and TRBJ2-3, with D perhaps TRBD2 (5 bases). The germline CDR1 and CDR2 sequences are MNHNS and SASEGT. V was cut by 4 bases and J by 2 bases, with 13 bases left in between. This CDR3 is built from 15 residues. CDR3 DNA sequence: TGTGCCAGCAGTGCGGGGAGCGGACCCACAGATACGCAGTATTTT. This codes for CASSAGSGPTDTQYF.

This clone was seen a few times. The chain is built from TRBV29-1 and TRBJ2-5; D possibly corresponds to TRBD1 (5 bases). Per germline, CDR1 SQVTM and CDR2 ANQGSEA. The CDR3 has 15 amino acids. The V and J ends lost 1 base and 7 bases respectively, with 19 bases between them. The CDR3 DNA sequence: TGCAGCGTTGAAGCGGTGGGGCAGGGTTGGGGGACCCAGTACTTC. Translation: CSVEAVGQGWGTQYF.

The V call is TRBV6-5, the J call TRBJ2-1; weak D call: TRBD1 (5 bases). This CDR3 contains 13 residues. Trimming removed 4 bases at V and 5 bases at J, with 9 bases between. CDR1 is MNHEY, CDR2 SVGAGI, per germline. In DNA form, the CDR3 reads TGTGCCAGCAGTTTAGGGGTCAACAATGAGCAGTTCTTC. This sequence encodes CASSLGVNNEQFF.

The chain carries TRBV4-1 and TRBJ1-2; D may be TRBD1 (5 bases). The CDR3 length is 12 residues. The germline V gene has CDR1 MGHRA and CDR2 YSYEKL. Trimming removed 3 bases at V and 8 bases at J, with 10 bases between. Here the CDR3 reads CASSHGQLGYTF. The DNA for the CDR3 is TGCGCCAGCAGCCACGGACAACTAGGCTACACCTTC.

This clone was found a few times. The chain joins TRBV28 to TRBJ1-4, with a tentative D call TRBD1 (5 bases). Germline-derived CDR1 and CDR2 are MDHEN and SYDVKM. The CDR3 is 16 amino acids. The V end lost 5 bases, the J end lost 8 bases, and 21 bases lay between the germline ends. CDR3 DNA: TGTGCCAGCAGTGGTCTCATAGATCGGAGGGGAGAAAAACTGTTTTTT. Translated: CASSGLIDRRGEKLFF.

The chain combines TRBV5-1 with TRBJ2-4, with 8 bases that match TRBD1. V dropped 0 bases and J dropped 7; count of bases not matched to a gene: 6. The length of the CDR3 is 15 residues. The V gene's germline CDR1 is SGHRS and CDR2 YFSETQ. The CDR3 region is CASSLGTGPQNIQYF. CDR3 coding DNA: TGCGCCAGCAGCTTGGGGACAGGGCCCCAGAACATTCAGTACTTC.

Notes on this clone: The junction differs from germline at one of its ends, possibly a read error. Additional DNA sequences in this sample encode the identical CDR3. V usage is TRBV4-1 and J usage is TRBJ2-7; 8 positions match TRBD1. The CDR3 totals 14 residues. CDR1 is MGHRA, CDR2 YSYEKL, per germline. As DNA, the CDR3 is TGCGCCAGCAGCCTCGGACAGGGCGGCGACGAGCAATACTTC. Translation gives CASSLGQGGDEQYF.

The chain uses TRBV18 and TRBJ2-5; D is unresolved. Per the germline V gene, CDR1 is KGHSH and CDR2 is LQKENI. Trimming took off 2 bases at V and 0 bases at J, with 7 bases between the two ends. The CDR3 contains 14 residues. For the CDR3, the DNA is TGTGCCAGCTCACCAACAGCTAACCAAGAGACCCAGTACTTC. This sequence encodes CASSPTANQETQYF.

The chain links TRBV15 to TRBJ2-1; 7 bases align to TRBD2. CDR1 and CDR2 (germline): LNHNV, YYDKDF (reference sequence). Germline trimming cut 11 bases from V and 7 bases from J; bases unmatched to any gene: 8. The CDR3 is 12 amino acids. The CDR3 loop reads CAVRTRGNEQFF. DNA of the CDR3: TGTGCCGTGCGGACTAGAGGGAATGAGCAGTTCTTC.

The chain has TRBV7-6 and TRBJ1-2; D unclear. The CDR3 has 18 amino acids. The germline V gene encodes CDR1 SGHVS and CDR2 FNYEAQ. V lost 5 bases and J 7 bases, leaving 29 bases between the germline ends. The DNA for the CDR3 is TGTGCCAGCAGCCCGGTCTCCCCATCCCGGGAAAGATGGGTTGGCTACACCTTC. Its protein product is CASSPVSPSRERWVGYTF.

The CDR3 loop reads CASSSSGLVSSGNTIYF. The CDR3 nucleotides read TGTGCCAGCAGTAGTTCGGGACTCGTGAGCTCTGGAAACACCATATATTTT. The J gene is TRBJ1-3, the V gene TRBV28; TRBD1 might be the D (5 bases). This CDR3 has 17 amino acids. CDR1 and CDR2 (germline): MDHEN, SYDVKM. Trimming pared 5 bases from V and 0 bases from J, leaving 17 bases between.

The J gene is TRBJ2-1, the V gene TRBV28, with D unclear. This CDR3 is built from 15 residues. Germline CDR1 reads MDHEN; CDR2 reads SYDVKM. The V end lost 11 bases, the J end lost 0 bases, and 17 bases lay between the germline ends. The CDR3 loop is CASPSPSSSYNEQFF. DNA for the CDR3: TGTGCCTCCCCGTCCCCCTCGAGCTCCTACAATGAGCAGTTCTTC.

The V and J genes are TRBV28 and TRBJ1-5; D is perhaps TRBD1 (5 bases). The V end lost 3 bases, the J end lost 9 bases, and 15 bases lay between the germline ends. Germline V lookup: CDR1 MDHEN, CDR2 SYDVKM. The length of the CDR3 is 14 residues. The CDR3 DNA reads TGTGCCAGCAGTTTCTCCCAGGGCCCATGGCCCCAGCATTTT. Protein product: CASSFSQGPWPQHF.

For the CDR3, the DNA is TGTGCCAGCAGCTTGGGACTAGCGGGGGGAGGGGGTGAGCAGTTCTTC. It yields the protein CASSLGLAGGGGEQFF. The V gene is TRBV5-4, the J gene TRBJ2-1, with 13 bases that match TRBD2. Germline V CDR1 and CDR2: SGHNT, YYREEE (reference sequence). This CDR3 has 16 amino acids. Trimming at V came to 0 bases and at J to 9 bases, leaving 6 bases not matched to a gene.